This TCR beta chain was captured in a study of a mutant IDH1 vaccine in newly diagnosed glioma. Study background: Eight vaccine injections were given to patients in weeks 1, 3, 5, 7, 11, 15, 19 and 23. The study started vaccination 4-6 weeks after radiotherapy alone, or with temozolomide cycles. Every participant had undergone radiotherapy, temozolomide, or both before, and most underwent both. Study-wide results and limits: Most patients, 85% to 95%, showed vaccine-induced immune responses.

Germline values: CDR1 SGHVS, CDR2 FNYEAQ. The CDR3 spans 17 residues. V lost 3 bases to trimming and J lost 0 bases, with 16 bases between them. The table came from immunoSEQ multiplex PCR; TCRdb's copy has only in-frame clones and leaves some out. Here the sample spans roughly 130,000 clones, just under 80% being singletons. This clone was observed once. Its cognate antigen is unknown. Time point described: week 11, during vaccination. Vaccine doses each comprised 300 ug of mutant IDH1 20-mer peptide, with topical imiquimod. The clonotype comes from a man aged 35 to 55 with glioma. Sample: PBMCs, taken from a glioma patient whose treatment included an IDH1 peptide vaccine. The chain is built from TRBV7-6 and TRBJ2-3; D is possibly TRBD1 or TRBD2 (5 bases each). The CDR3 protein is CASSLGTPSISTDTQYF. In DNA, the CDR3 is TGTGCCAGCAGCTTGGGGACGCCGTCTATTAGCACAGATACGCAGTATTTT. Together with reference TRBV7-6 and TRBJ2-3, the CDR3 gives the full variable domain: GAGVSQSPRYKVTKRGQDVALRCDPISGHVSLYWYRQALGQGPEFLTYFNYEAQQDKSGLPNDRFSAERPEGSISTLTIQRTEQRDSAMYRCASSLGTPSISTDTQYFGPGTRLTVL.